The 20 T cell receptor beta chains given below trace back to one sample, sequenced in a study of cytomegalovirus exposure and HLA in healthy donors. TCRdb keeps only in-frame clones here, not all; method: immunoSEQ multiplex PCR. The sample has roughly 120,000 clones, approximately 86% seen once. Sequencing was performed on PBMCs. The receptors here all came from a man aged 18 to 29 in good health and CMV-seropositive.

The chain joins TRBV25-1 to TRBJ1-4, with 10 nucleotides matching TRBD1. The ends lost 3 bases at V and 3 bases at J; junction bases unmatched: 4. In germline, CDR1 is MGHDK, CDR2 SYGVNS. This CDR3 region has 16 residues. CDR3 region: CASSDSDRGPNEKLFF. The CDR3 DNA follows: TGTGCCAGCAGTGACTCAGACAGGGGGCCTAATGAAAAACTGTTTTTT.

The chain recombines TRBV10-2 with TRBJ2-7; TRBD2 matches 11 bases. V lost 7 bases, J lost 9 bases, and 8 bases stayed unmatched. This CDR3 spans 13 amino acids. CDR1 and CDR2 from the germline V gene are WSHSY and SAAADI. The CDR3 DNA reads TGCGCCAGCAAGGAGACTAGCGGGGCTAGGCAGTACTTC. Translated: CASKETSGARQYF.

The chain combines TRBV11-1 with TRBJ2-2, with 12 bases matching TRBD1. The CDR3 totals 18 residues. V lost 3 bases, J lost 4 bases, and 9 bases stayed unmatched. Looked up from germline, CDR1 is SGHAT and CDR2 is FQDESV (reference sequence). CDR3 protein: CASSLQPGQGAGTGELFF. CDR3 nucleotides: TGTGCCAGCAGCTTGCAACCGGGACAGGGGGCGGGCACCGGGGAGCTGTTTTTT.

CDR3 DNA: TGCGCCAGCAGGGCCGGGACAGGGACTGAAGCTTTCTTT. Residues: CASRAGTGTEAFF. This chain links TRBV10-2 with TRBJ1-1; 9 bases match TRBD1. V was clipped by 6 bases and J by 5 bases; unmatched bases: 4. CDR1 is WSHSY, CDR2 SAAADI, per germline. The CDR3 length is 13 residues.

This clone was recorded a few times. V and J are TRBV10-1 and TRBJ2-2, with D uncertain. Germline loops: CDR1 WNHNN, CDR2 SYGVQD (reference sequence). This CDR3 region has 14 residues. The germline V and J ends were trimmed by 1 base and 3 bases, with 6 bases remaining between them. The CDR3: CASSEYKYTGELFF. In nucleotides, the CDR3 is TGCGCCAGCAGTGAGTACAAGTACACCGGGGAGCTGTTTTTT.

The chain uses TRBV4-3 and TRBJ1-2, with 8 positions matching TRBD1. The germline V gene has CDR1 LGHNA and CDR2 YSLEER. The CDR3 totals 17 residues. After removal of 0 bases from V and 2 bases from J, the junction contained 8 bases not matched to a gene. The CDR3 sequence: CASSQEWTGKVNYGYTF. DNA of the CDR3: TGCGCCAGCAGCCAAGAGTGGACAGGGAAGGTGAACTATGGCTACACCTTC.

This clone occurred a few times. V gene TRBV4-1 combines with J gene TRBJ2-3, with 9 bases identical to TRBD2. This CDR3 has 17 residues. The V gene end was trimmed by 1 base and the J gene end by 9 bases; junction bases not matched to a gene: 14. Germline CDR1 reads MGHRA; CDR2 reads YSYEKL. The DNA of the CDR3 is TGCGCCAGCAGCCAAGTGCGGGGGGGGCCCGCCGGGGGCACGCAGTATTTT. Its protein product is CASSQVRGGPAGGTQYF.

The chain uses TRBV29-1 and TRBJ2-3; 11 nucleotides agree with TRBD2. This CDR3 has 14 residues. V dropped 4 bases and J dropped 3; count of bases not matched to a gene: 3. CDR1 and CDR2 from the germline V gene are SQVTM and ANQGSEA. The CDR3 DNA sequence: TGCAGCGTTGGTAGCGGGGGGGCGACAGATACGCAGTATTTT. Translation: CSVGSGGATDTQYF.

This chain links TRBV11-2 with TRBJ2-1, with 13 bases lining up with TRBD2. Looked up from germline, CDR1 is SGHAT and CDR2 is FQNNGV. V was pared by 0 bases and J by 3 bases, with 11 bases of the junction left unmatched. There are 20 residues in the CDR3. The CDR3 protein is CASSLDTLGLAGRYYNEQFF. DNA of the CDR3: TGTGCCAGCAGCTTAGACACCCTGGGACTAGCGGGGAGATACTACAATGAGCAGTTCTTC.

The CDR3 nucleotides read TGTGCCAGCAGCTCCCCGACAGGAAACACCGGGGAGCTGTTTTTT. It codes for CASSSPTGNTGELFF. The chain employs TRBV6-5 and TRBJ2-2; a possible D gene is TRBD1 (6 bases). Trimming took 6 bases from V and 2 from J, leaving 13 bases between them. This CDR3 has 15 residues. From germline, CDR1 is MNHEY and CDR2 SVGAGI.

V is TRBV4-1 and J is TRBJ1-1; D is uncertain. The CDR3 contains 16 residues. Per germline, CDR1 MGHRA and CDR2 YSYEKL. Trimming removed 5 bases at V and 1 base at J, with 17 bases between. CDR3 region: CASSISSGNWNTEAFF. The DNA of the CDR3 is TGCGCCAGCAGCATAAGTTCGGGGAACTGGAACACTGAAGCTTTCTTT.

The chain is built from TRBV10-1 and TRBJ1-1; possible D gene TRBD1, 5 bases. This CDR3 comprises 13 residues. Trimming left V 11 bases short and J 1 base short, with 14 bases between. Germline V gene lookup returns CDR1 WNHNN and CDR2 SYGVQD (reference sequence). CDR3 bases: TGCGCCCGTGGGGGGGGACCGAACACTGAAGCTTTCTTT. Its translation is CARGGGPNTEAFF.

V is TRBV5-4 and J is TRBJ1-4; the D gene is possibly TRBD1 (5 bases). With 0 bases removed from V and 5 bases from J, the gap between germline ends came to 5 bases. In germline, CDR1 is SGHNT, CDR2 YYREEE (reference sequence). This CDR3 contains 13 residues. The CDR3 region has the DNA TGTGCCAGCAGCTTGGCAGGGAATGAAAAACTGTTTTTT. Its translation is CASSLAGNEKLFF. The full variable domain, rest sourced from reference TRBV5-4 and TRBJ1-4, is ETGVTQSPTHLIKTRGQQVTLRCSSQSGHNTVSWYQQALGQGPQFIFQYYREEENGRGNFPPRFSGLQFPNYSSELNVNALELDDSALYLCASSLAGNEKLFFGSGTQLSVL.

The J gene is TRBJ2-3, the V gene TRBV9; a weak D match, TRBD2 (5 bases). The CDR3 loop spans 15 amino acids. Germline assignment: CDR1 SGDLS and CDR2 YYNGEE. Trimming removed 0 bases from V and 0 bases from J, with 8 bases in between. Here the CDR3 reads CASSVVGGSTDTQYF. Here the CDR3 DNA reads TGTGCCAGCAGCGTAGTAGGCGGGAGCACAGATACGCAGTATTTT.

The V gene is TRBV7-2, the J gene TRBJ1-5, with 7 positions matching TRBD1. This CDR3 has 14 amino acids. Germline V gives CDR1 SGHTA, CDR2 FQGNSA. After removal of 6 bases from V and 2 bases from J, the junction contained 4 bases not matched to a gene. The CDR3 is CASSSGTGNQPQHF. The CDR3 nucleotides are TGTGCCAGCAGTTCCGGGACAGGCAATCAGCCCCAGCATTTT.

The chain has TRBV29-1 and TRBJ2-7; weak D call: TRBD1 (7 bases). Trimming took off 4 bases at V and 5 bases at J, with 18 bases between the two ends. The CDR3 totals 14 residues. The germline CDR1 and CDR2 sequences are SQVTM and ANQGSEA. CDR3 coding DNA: TGCAGCGTTGTTCTTGCGGGACAGTCCCACGAGCAGTACTTC. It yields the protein CSVVLAGQSHEQYF.

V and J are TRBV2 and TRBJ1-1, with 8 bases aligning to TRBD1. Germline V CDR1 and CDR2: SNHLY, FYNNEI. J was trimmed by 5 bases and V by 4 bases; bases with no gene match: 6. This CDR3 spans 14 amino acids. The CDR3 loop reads CASSGTGSGTEAFF. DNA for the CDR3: TGTGCCAGCAGTGGGACAGGGAGTGGGACTGAAGCTTTCTTT.

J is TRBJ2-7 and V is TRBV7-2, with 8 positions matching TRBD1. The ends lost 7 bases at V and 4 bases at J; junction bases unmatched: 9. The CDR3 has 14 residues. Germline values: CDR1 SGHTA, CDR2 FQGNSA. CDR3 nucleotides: TGTGCCAGCACCCCCGGACAGGGTCTATACGAGCAGTACTTC. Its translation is CASTPGQGLYEQYF.

CDR3 residues: CASSVADSYEQYF. For the CDR3, the DNA is TGTGCCAGCAGCGTTGCAGACTCCTACGAGCAGTACTTC. This chain links TRBV9 with TRBJ2-7, with D hard to call. The CDR3 extends over 13 amino acids. Germline V lookup: CDR1 SGDLS, CDR2 YYNGEE. V lost 2 bases and J lost 0, with 6 bases in between.

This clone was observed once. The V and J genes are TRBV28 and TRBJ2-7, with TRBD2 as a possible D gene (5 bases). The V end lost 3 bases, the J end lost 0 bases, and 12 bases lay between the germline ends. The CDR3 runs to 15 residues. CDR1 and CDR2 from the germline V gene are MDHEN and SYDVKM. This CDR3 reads CASSFRGTSSYEQYF. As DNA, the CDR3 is TGTGCCAGCAGTTTTCGGGGAACCAGCTCCTACGAGCAGTACTTC.